These 22 T cell receptor beta chains originate from one sample sequenced in a study of shared clonotypes between healthy human individuals. Here immunoSEQ multiplex PCR was the method, and the copy in TCRdb shows in-frame clones only, minus some. The sample has about 2.4 million clones; just over 90% are singletons. Sequencing input: naive CD4+ T cells sorted from blood. The subset here: CD45RA+ positively selected. The receptors come from a man between 18 and 29 years old in good health.

The CDR3 reads CASSAQGGAEQFF. Written as DNA, the CDR3 is TGCGCCAGCAGCGCACAGGGGGGAGCGGAGCAGTTCTTC. This chain links TRBV10-1 with TRBJ2-1, with TRBD1 matching over 8 bases. CDR1 and CDR2 (germline): WNHNN, SYGVQD (reference sequence). This CDR3 region has 13 residues. The V segment lost 6 bases and the J segment 10 bases; nucleotides outside the gene matches: 8.

The CDR3 region is CASSLGQTGTDTQYF. CDR3 in DNA: TGTGCCAGCAGTTTGGGACAGACAGGCACAGATACGCAGTATTTT. This chain uses TRBV27 with TRBJ2-3, with TRBD1 identical over 7 bases. This CDR3 region has 15 residues. J gave up 1 base and V 3 bases, and 4 bases lay outside the gene matches. Per the germline V gene, CDR1 is MNHEY and CDR2 is SMNVEV (reference sequence).

V and J are TRBV7-2 and TRBJ1-5; D is perhaps TRBD1 (5 bases). Germline V gene sequence: CDR1 SGHTA, CDR2 FQGNSA. Trimming took off 2 bases at V and 8 bases at J, with 7 bases between the two ends. The CDR3 has 12 residues. Here the CDR3 reads CASSLQGEPQHF. The CDR3 DNA sequence: TGTGCCAGCAGCTTACAGGGAGAGCCCCAGCATTTT. The whole variable domain, filled in from reference TRBV7-2 and TRBJ1-5, reads GAGVSQSPSNKVTEKGKDVELRCDPISGHTALYWYRQSLGQGLEFLIYFQGNSAPDKSGLPSDRFSAERTGGSVSTLTIQRTQQEDSAVYLCASSLQGEPQHFGDGTRLSIL.

The V and J genes are TRBV9 and TRBJ2-5, with 8 positions matching TRBD1. Germline V gives CDR1 SGDLS, CDR2 YYNGEE. V dropped 5 bases and J dropped 2; count of bases not matched to a gene: 8. The CDR3 is 15 amino acids. In nucleotides, the CDR3 is TGTGCCAGCAGTACCGGTGACAGGGGTCAAGAGACCCAGTACTTC. It yields the protein CASSTGDRGQETQYF. The full variable domain, with the rest looked up from reference TRBV9 and TRBJ2-5, is DSGVTQTPKHLITATGQRVTLRCSPRSGDLSVYWYQQSLDQGLQFLIQYYNGEERAKGNILERFSAQQFPDLHSELNLSSLELGDSALYFCASSTGDRGQETQYFGPGTRLLVL.

This sequence joins TRBV10-3 and TRBJ2-2, with 8 bases identical to TRBD2. The CDR3 sequence is 14 residues long. The V gene end was trimmed by 7 bases and the J gene end by 3 bases; junction bases not matched to a gene: 4. The germline V gene encodes CDR1 ENHRY and CDR2 SYGVKD. In DNA, the CDR3 is TGTGCCATCACTAGCGGGCCCTACACCGGGGAGCTGTTTTTT. Translation gives CAITSGPYTGELFF.

The CDR3: CASRGRLAGEPYNEQFF. Here the CDR3 DNA reads TGCGCCAGCAGAGGGAGACTAGCGGGAGAGCCCTACAATGAGCAGTTCTTC. The genes are TRBV5-1 and TRBJ2-1; 12 bases align to TRBD2. CDR3 length: 17 residues. V lost 5 bases and J lost 2; bases outside the gene matches: 8. Germline lookup yields CDR1 SGHRS and CDR2 YFSETQ.

The chain is built from TRBV30 and TRBJ2-5; D perhaps matches TRBD1 (5 bases). Between the trimmed V and J ends, which lost 5 bases and 5 bases, there was a span of 15 bases. CDR3 length: 13 residues. Germline-derived CDR1 and CDR2 are GTSNPN and SVGIG (reference sequence). The CDR3 DNA is TGTGCCTGGGAGGTCCAGGGCACCGAGACCCAGTACTTC. It translates to CAWEVQGTETQYF. Full variable domain (remainder filled in from reference TRBV30 and TRBJ2-5): SQTIHQWPATLVQPVGSPLSLECTVEGTSNPNLYWYRQAAGRGLQLLFYSVGIGQISSEVPQNLSASRPQDRQFILSSKKLLLSDSGFYLCAWEVQGTETQYFGPGTRLLVL.

This chain connects TRBV6-6 to TRBJ2-5; D perhaps matches TRBD2 (6 bases). Germline lookup yields CDR1 MNHNY and CDR2 SVGAGI (reference sequence). Between the trimmed V and J ends, which lost 7 bases and 4 bases, there was a span of 19 bases. This CDR3 spans 15 amino acids. This CDR3 is CASNSYAEGGETQYF. CDR3 DNA sequence: TGTGCCAGCAACTCTTACGCGGAGGGCGGAGAGACCCAGTACTTC.

The chain is built from TRBV11-2 and TRBJ2-3; 9 positions agree with TRBD2. CDR1 is SGHAT, CDR2 FQNNGV, per germline. The CDR3 contains 17 residues. The V segment lost 5 bases and the J segment 0 bases; nucleotides outside the gene matches: 9. The CDR3, as DNA: TGTGCCAGCAGCGCCGGACTAGCGAGACGTAGCACAGATACGCAGTATTTT. Residues: CASSAGLARRSTDTQYF.

This clone was observed once. The V and J genes are TRBV11-2 and TRBJ2-3, with D tentatively TRBD1 or TRBD2 (5 bases each). Germline V CDR1 and CDR2: SGHAT, FQNNGV. The CDR3 is 15 residues long. Trimming shortened V by 5 bases and J by 2 bases, and 14 bases separated the two germline ends. This CDR3 reads CASSLRDQYTDTQYF. The CDR3 DNA is TGTGCCAGCAGCCTCCGGGACCAATACACAGATACGCAGTATTTT.

The chain is built from TRBV28 and TRBJ1-5; TRBD1 is a possible D gene (6 bases). Germline V gives CDR1 MDHEN, CDR2 SYDVKM. V was shortened by 2 bases and J by 2 bases, with 10 bases between the two germline ends. The CDR3 spans 15 residues. This CDR3 is CASSLQGMGNQPQHF. In DNA form, the CDR3 reads TGTGCCAGCAGTTTACAGGGGATGGGCAATCAGCCCCAGCATTTT.

This chain uses TRBV6-6 with TRBJ1-1, with D unclear. This CDR3 has 13 amino acids. Trimming shortened V by 8 bases and J by 1 base, and 11 bases separated the two germline ends. Germline lookup yields CDR1 MNHNY and CDR2 SVGAGI (reference sequence). This chain's CDR3 is CASRALTNTEAFF. CDR3 coding DNA: TGTGCCAGCCGGGCGCTAACGAACACTGAAGCTTTCTTT.

The chain uses TRBV6-1 and TRBJ1-5; 10 bases align to TRBD1. The CDR3 contains 15 residues. Trimming took 6 bases from V and 0 from J; bases not matched to a gene: 2. Germline CDR1 reads MNHNS; CDR2 reads SASEGT. The CDR3: CASRGQGNSNQPQHF. The CDR3, as DNA: TGTGCCAGCAGGGGACAGGGGAATAGCAATCAGCCCCAGCATTTT.

About this clone itself: Other DNA sequences in this sample translate to the same CDR3. The chain employs TRBV5-4 and TRBJ2-7; D is possibly TRBD1 or TRBD2 (5 bases each). This CDR3 is 16 amino acids long. Trimming stripped 0 bases from V and 0 bases from J, with 13 bases between. The V gene's germline CDR1 is SGHNT and CDR2 YYREEE (reference sequence). CDR3 sequence (DNA): TGTGCCAGCAGCTTGGGAGGGACGGGGAGCTCCTACGAGCAGTACTTC. It yields the protein CASSLGGTGSSYEQYF. Filled out from reference TRBV5-4 and TRBJ2-7, the complete variable domain reads ETGVTQSPTHLIKTRGQQVTLRCSSQSGHNTVSWYQQALGQGPQFIFQYYREEENGRGNFPPRFSGLQFPNYSSELNVNALELDDSALYLCASSLGGTGSSYEQYFGPGTRLTVT.

The rearrangement joins TRBV6-6 to TRBJ2-5, with a weak D call TRBD1 (6 bases). This CDR3 spans 14 amino acids. The germline V gene encodes CDR1 MNHNY and CDR2 SVGAGI (reference sequence). Trimming left V 5 bases short and J 4 bases short, with 14 bases between. The chain's CDR3 is CASSITGYTETQYF. The CDR3 DNA reads as TGTGCCAGCAGTATCACAGGGTACACAGAGACCCAGTACTTC.

Comments on this clone: Mismatch with germline at one junction end may stem from a read error. This CDR3 is CASSLLAGKQETQYF. As DNA, the CDR3 is TGTGCTAGCAGCTTACTAGCGGGCAAGCAAGAGACCCAGTACTTC. The chain links TRBV7-7 to TRBJ2-5; 9 bases line up with TRBD2. The germline V gene has CDR1 SSHAT and CDR2 FNYEAQ (reference sequence). The CDR3 totals 15 residues.

This clone came up a few times. The chain employs TRBV7-9 and TRBJ1-2; D call uncertain. Trimming cost V 1 base and J 9 bases, with 12 bases left between them. CDR1 and CDR2 (germline): SEHNR, FQNEAQ (reference sequence). The CDR3 runs to 13 residues. The CDR3 loop is CASSLETTNSYTF. The CDR3, as DNA: TGTGCCAGCAGCTTAGAAACCACAAACAGCTACACCTTC.

J is TRBJ2-4 and V is TRBV7-2, with TRBD1 identical over 8 bases. The germline gives CDR1 SGHTA, CDR2 FQGNSA. The V gene end was trimmed by 5 bases and the J gene end by 0 bases; junction bases not matched to a gene: 15. This CDR3 spans 19 amino acids. The CDR3 reads CASSAEDRAPILAKNIQYF. DNA for the CDR3: TGTGCCAGCAGCGCGGAGGACAGGGCTCCCATTCTAGCCAAAAACATTCAGTACTTC.

This clone came up a few times. The chain links TRBV25-1 to TRBJ1-6; weak D call: TRBD1 (6 bases). Germline CDR1 MGHDK, CDR2 SYGVNS. Trimming stripped 5 bases from V and 9 bases from J, with 17 bases between. CDR3 size: 15 residues. The CDR3 loop is CASSPPRQESSPLHF. CDR3 coding DNA: TGTGCCAGCAGTCCGCCCCGACAGGAATCTTCACCCCTCCACTTT.

This sequence joins TRBV10-3 and TRBJ2-1, with D possibly TRBD1 on 5 matching bases. V lost 8 bases, J lost 5 bases, and 10 bases lay in between. CDR3 size: 12 residues. The germline CDR1 and CDR2 sequences are ENHRY and SYGVKD. The CDR3 DNA follows: TGTGCCATCGGGCGACAGAACAATGAGCAGTTCTTC. Translation gives CAIGRQNNEQFF.

This clone was picked up one time. The chain employs TRBV19 and TRBJ2-2; D not resolved. V was shortened by 0 bases and J by 6 bases, with 8 bases between the two germline ends. Looked up from germline, CDR1 is LNHDA and CDR2 is SQIVND (reference sequence). The CDR3 is 14 amino acids. CDR3 loop: CASSIDGVAGELFF. As DNA, the CDR3 is TGTGCCAGTAGTATAGATGGGGTGGCCGGGGAGCTGTTTTTT.

Comment on this clone: The same CDR3 arises from other DNA sequences in this sample as well. The J gene is TRBJ2-1, the V gene TRBV7-2, with D perhaps matching TRBD1 or TRBD2 (6 bases each). The V gene lost 0 bases and the J gene lost 3 bases, with 9 bases spanning the gap. Germline values: CDR1 SGHTA, CDR2 FQGNSA. The CDR3 runs 15 residues. The CDR3 coding sequence is TGTGCCAGCAGCTTAGCCGGGGGCTTCTACAATGAGCAGTTCTTC. Its translation: CASSLAGGFYNEQFF.